The present T cell receptor beta chain was sequenced within a study of T cells in Graves' hyperthyroidism and ophthalmopathy. RNA transcripts gave rise to amplified TCR beta CDR3 regions. RT-PCR in the first round (using the HTBI primer set) targeted the TCR CDR3. TCRdb independently ran MiXCR on the multiplex PCR reads; one entry per CDR3 protein. The sample yields fewer than 350,000 distinct CDR3 sequences, about 15% seen once. V gave up 5 bases and J gave up 1 base, with 10 bases separating them. CDR3 size: 14 residues. Germline values: CDR1 KGHSH, CDR2 LQKENI. This clonotype was counted at least ten times.

The chain links TRBV18 to TRBJ2-3; D may correspond to TRBD1 or TRBD2 (5 bases each). This TCR was recovered from a woman between 50 and 59 years old with Graves' hyperthyroidism that later progressed to Graves' ophthalmopathy. What was sequenced was blood. The CDR3 region is CASSSRDRTDTQYF. The CDR3 coding sequence is TGTGCCAGCTCAAGTCGGGACCGCACAGATACGCAGTATTTT. Variable domain in full (rest from reference TRBV18 and TRBJ2-3): NAGVMQNPRHLVRRRGQEARLRCSPMKGHSHVYWYRQLPEEGLKFMVYLQKENIIDESGMPKERFSAEFPKEGPSILRIQQVVRGDSAAYFCASSSRDRTDTQYFGPGTRLTVL.